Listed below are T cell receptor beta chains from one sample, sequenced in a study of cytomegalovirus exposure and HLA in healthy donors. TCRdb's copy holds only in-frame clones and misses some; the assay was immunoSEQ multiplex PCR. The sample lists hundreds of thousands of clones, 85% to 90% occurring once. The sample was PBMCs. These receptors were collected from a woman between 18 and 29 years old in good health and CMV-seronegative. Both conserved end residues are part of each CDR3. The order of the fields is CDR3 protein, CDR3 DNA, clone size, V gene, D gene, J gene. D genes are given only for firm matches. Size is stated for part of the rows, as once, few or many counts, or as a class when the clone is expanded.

CDR3 protein: CASSMGQGGRSNQPQHF
CDR3 DNA: TGTGCCAGTAGTATGGGGCAGGGGGGCCGTAGCAATCAGCCCCAGCATTTT
clone size: -
V gene: TRBV19
D gene: TRBD1
J gene: TRBJ1-5

CDR3 protein: CASSSVAQDLGNTIYF
CDR3 DNA: TGTGCCAGCAGCTCGGTGGCACAAGACTTGGGAAACACCATATATTTT
clone size: -
V gene: TRBV11-2
D gene: -
J gene: TRBJ1-3

CDR3 protein: CASSANRRETQYF
CDR3 DNA: TGTGCCAGCAGTGCGAACCGGCGGGAGACCCAGTACTTC
clone size: -
V gene: TRBV25-1
D gene: -
J gene: TRBJ2-5

CDR3 protein: CASSYRLAGYNEQFF
CDR3 DNA: TGCGCCAGCAGCTATAGACTAGCGGGCTACAATGAGCAGTTCTTC
clone size: -
V gene: TRBV4-1
D gene: TRBD2
J gene: TRBJ2-1

CDR3 protein: CASSVLVDEQFF
CDR3 DNA: TGTGCCAGCAGCGTACTAGTAGATGAGCAGTTCTTC
clone size: -
V gene: TRBV11-2
D gene: -
J gene: TRBJ2-1

CDR3 protein: CASSPFRQGPSNTIYF
CDR3 DNA: TGTGCCAGCTCACCATTCCGACAGGGCCCAAGCAACACCATATATTTT
clone size: -
V gene: TRBV18
D gene: TRBD1
J gene: TRBJ1-3

CDR3 protein: CASSQVGLYSYEQYF
CDR3 DNA: TGTGCCAGCAGCCAAGTAGGACTATATTCTTACGAGCAGTACTTC
clone size: few
V gene: TRBV4-2
D gene: -
J gene: TRBJ2-7

CDR3 protein: CASSVGPGSGAGNTIYF
CDR3 DNA: TGTGCCAGCAGCGTAGGACCAGGGAGCGGGGCTGGAAACACCATATATTTT
clone size: -
V gene: TRBV9
D gene: -
J gene: TRBJ1-3

CDR3 protein: CASGPGGHQETQYF
CDR3 DNA: TGCGCCAGCGGACCCGGAGGGCACCAAGAGACCCAGTACTTC
clone size: -
V gene: TRBV5-1
D gene: -
J gene: TRBJ2-5

CDR3 protein: CASSIEQGNGYTF
CDR3 DNA: TGTGCCAGCAGTATCGAACAGGGTAATGGCTACACCTTC
clone size: -
V gene: TRBV6-5
D gene: -
J gene: TRBJ1-2

CDR3 protein: CASSINRDFHLNEQFF
CDR3 DNA: TGTGCCAGCAGCATAAACCGGGACTTCCACCTCAATGAGCAGTTCTTC
clone size: -
V gene: TRBV7-2
D gene: -
J gene: TRBJ2-1

CDR3 protein: CASSEGQNYGYTF
CDR3 DNA: TGTGCCAGCAGTGAAGGACAGAACTATGGCTACACCTTC
clone size: -
V gene: TRBV6-1
D gene: -
J gene: TRBJ1-2

CDR3 protein: CASSLGGNTEAFF
CDR3 DNA: TGTGCCAGCAGCTTAGGAGGGAACACTGAAGCTTTCTTT
clone size: few
V gene: TRBV11-2
D gene: -
J gene: TRBJ1-1

CDR3 protein: CASVSAPDKPSYEQYF
CDR3 DNA: TGCGCCAGTGTAAGTGCCCCGGACAAGCCATCCTACGAGCAGTACTTC
clone size: -
V gene: TRBV5-1
D gene: -
J gene: TRBJ2-7

CDR3 protein: CASSFVWDRAYEQYF
CDR3 DNA: TGTGCCAGCAGCTTCGTATGGGACAGGGCCTACGAGCAGTACTTC
clone size: -
V gene: TRBV11-2
D gene: TRBD1
J gene: TRBJ2-7

CDR3 protein: CASSFENPNGNTIYF
CDR3 DNA: TGCGCCAGCAGCTTCGAGAACCCTAACGGAAACACCATATATTTT
clone size: -
V gene: TRBV5-1
D gene: -
J gene: TRBJ1-3

CDR3 protein: CATQTPGESKNIQYF
CDR3 DNA: TGTGCCACCCAGACTCCAGGGGAGTCCAAAAACATTCAGTACTTC
clone size: -
V gene: TRBV6-5
D gene: -
J gene: TRBJ2-4

CDR3 protein: CASSPGGNGRASEQYF
CDR3 DNA: TGTGCCAGCAGCCCGGGGGGGAACGGGAGGGCTAGCGAGCAGTACTTC
clone size: -
V gene: TRBV5-4
D gene: TRBD2
J gene: TRBJ2-7

CDR3 protein: CASSLGDRGRRSNEQFF
CDR3 DNA: TGTGCCAGCAGCTTAGGGGACAGGGGGCGTAGGAGCAATGAGCAGTTCTTC
clone size: -
V gene: TRBV11-3
D gene: TRBD1
J gene: TRBJ2-1

CDR3 protein: CASSLWDRSYEQYF
CDR3 DNA: TGTGCCAGCAGCCTATGGGACAGAAGCTACGAGCAGTACTTC
clone size: once
V gene: TRBV5-4
D gene: TRBD1
J gene: TRBJ2-7

CDR3 protein: CASRLAGTDTQYF
CDR3 DNA: TGCGCCAGCCGACTAGCGGGAACAGATACGCAGTATTTT
clone size: -
V gene: TRBV4-3
D gene: TRBD2
J gene: TRBJ2-3

CDR3 protein: CASSLAGGLAYEQYF
CDR3 DNA: TGTGCCAGCAGCTTAGCTGGGGGGTTGGCCTACGAGCAGTACTTC
clone size: -
V gene: TRBV7-9
D gene: -
J gene: TRBJ2-7

CDR3 protein: CASSWGQGSLYEQYF
CDR3 DNA: TGTGCCAGCAGTTGGGGACAGGGAAGCCTCTACGAGCAGTACTTC
clone size: -
V gene: TRBV27
D gene: TRBD1
J gene: TRBJ2-7

CDR3 protein: CASFLLYEQYF
CDR3 DNA: TGCGCCAGCTTCCTACTTTACGAGCAGTACTTC
clone size: -
V gene: TRBV4-1
D gene: -
J gene: TRBJ2-7

CDR3 protein: CASSPPMASGRNGQFF
CDR3 DNA: TGTGCCAGCAGCCCTCCCATGGCTAGCGGGAGGAACGGGCAGTTCTTC
clone size: -
V gene: TRBV13
D gene: TRBD2
J gene: TRBJ2-1

CDR3 protein: CASSAGTGTPYGYTF
CDR3 DNA: TGTGCCAGCAGTGCCGGGACAGGGACCCCCTATGGCTACACCTTC
clone size: -
V gene: TRBV6-1
D gene: TRBD1
J gene: TRBJ1-2

CDR3 protein: CASSVEGGLYTEAFF
CDR3 DNA: TGTGCCAGCAGCGTAGAGGGAGGGTTGTACACTGAAGCTTTCTTT
clone size: once
V gene: TRBV9
D gene: -
J gene: TRBJ1-1

CDR3 protein: CASSLGHERGEQYF
CDR3 DNA: TGTGCCAGCAGCTTAGGGCATGAGCGGGGCGAGCAGTACTTC
clone size: -
V gene: TRBV11-2
D gene: TRBD2
J gene: TRBJ2-7

CDR3 protein: CASNLRTGMNTEAFF
CDR3 DNA: TGTGCCAGCAACCTGCGGACAGGGATGAACACTGAAGCTTTCTTT
clone size: -
V gene: TRBV5-6
D gene: TRBD1
J gene: TRBJ1-1

CDR3 protein: CASSQGSGPAYEQYF
CDR3 DNA: TGCGCCAGCAGCCAAGGGAGCGGGCCTGCCTACGAGCAGTACTTC
clone size: -
V gene: TRBV4-3
D gene: -
J gene: TRBJ2-7

CDR3 protein: CAISGGDQPQHF
CDR3 DNA: TGTGCCATCAGTGGGGGGGATCAGCCCCAGCATTTT
clone size: -
V gene: TRBV10-3
D gene: -
J gene: TRBJ1-5

CDR3 protein: CASSQVGGRVYGYTF
CDR3 DNA: TGCGCCAGCAGCCAAGTCGGGGGGCGCGTCTATGGCTACACCTTC
clone size: -
V gene: TRBV4-1
D gene: -
J gene: TRBJ1-2

CDR3 protein: CASSLSQGGADGYTF
CDR3 DNA: TGTGCCAGCAGTTTATCGCAAGGGGGGGCAGATGGCTACACCTTC
clone size: -
V gene: TRBV27
D gene: -
J gene: TRBJ1-2

CDR3 protein: CASGGLAIADTQYF
CDR3 DNA: TGTGCCAGCGGGGGACTAGCGATCGCAGATACGCAGTATTTT
clone size: -
V gene: TRBV7-8
D gene: TRBD2
J gene: TRBJ2-3

CDR3 protein: CASSSSGALINEQFF
CDR3 DNA: TGTGCCAGCAGTTCTAGCGGAGCTCTAATCAATGAGCAGTTCTTC
clone size: -
V gene: TRBV6-5
D gene: TRBD2
J gene: TRBJ2-1

CDR3 protein: CASSFGQPATNEKLFF
CDR3 DNA: TGCGCCAGCAGCTTTGGACAGCCTGCAACTAATGAAAAACTGTTTTTT
clone size: -
V gene: TRBV5-1
D gene: -
J gene: TRBJ1-4

CDR3 protein: CASSRGETQYF
CDR3 DNA: TGTGCCAGCAGCCGGGGGGAGACCCAGTACTTC
clone size: once
V gene: TRBV7-6
D gene: -
J gene: TRBJ2-5

CDR3 protein: CASSVAAGSQPQHF
CDR3 DNA: TGTGCCAGCAGCGTAGCGGCAGGGTCGCAGCCCCAGCATTTT
clone size: -
V gene: TRBV9
D gene: -
J gene: TRBJ1-5

CDR3 protein: CASSTGGSGANVLTF
CDR3 DNA: TGTGCCAGCAGCACGGGGGGCTCTGGGGCCAACGTCCTGACTTTC
clone size: -
V gene: TRBV5-4
D gene: TRBD2
J gene: TRBJ2-6

CDR3 protein: CASSQDEGGRDEQYF
CDR3 DNA: TGCGCCAGCAGCCAAGATGAAGGGGGCAGAGACGAGCAGTACTTC
clone size: -
V gene: TRBV4-1
D gene: TRBD1
J gene: TRBJ2-7

CDR3 protein: CASSQHGQGSYEQYF
CDR3 DNA: TGCGCCAGCAGCCAACACGGACAGGGCTCCTACGAGCAGTACTTC
clone size: -
V gene: TRBV5-1
D gene: TRBD1
J gene: TRBJ2-7

CDR3 protein: CASSIREPAYSGNTIYF
CDR3 DNA: TGTGCCAGTAGTATTCGGGAGCCGGCATACTCTGGAAACACCATATATTTT
clone size: -
V gene: TRBV19
D gene: -
J gene: TRBJ1-3